Only a few counts were recorded for the clone carrying this T cell receptor (beta chain). Antigen specificity is unknown. Germline CDR1 reads GTSNPN; CDR2 reads SVGIG (reference sequence). Between the trimmed V and J ends, which lost 5 bases and 10 bases, there was a span of 6 bases. The CDR3 covers 9 residues. Primers included in the PCR were 60 Vbeta and 13 Jbeta primers. In the study's own analysis: Unique TCR beta chains totaled approximately 83 million in a later count, with around 12 million of them shared. Libraries were prepared by immunoSEQ multiplex PCR; TCRdb keeps only in-frame clonotypes and omits some of them. V and J calls and clone size are those listed in that table; D and trimming were worked out from the DNA. The repertoire consists of roughly 100,000 clones, with around four fifths occurring once and the leading ten covering 1.3%. The sample originates from a study of cytomegalovirus exposure and HLA in healthy donors.

Whole-study results and caveats: Sequencing likely caused a cluster of highly shared sequence variants. Across donors, sequencing depth was assumed by presence/absence analyses to be roughly uniform.

Sequenced input: PBMCs. This receptor was taken from a man in his thirties or forties in good health and CMV-seronegative. This chain uses TRBV30 with TRBJ2-1; a weak D match, TRBD2 (5 bases). The CDR3 bases are TGTGCCTGGGGGGAGGAGCAGTTCTTC. As protein: CAWGEEQFF.